These 18 T cell receptor beta chains were all obtained from the same sample, sequenced in a study of shared clonotypes between healthy human individuals. Profiled with immunoSEQ multiplex PCR; TCRdb holds only in-frame clones, not every one. The table has roughly 1,500,000 clones, approximately 98% seen once. Source material: naive CD4+ T cells sorted from blood. The sample's subset: CD45RA+ positively selected. The receptors were gathered from a man aged 25-45 years in good health.

This chain links TRBV6-6 with TRBJ1-2; 7 positions agree with TRBD1. Unmatched junction bases numbered 8, after V lost 7 bases and J lost 0 bases. The germline CDR1 and CDR2 sequences are MNHNY and SVGAGI (reference sequence). The CDR3 consists of 15 residues. The CDR3 here is CASNQQGIANYGYTF. CDR3 DNA: TGTGCCAGCAATCAACAGGGGATAGCTAACTATGGCTACACCTTC.

The rearrangement links TRBV2 to TRBJ2-5; 11 bases align to TRBD2. Germline CDR1 SNHLY, CDR2 FYNNEI. Germline trimming cut 4 bases from V and 7 bases from J; bases unmatched to any gene: 11. This CDR3 has 16 amino acids. This chain's CDR3 is CASSVPGTSGPRTQYF. The CDR3 bases are TGTGCCAGCAGTGTACCCGGGACTAGCGGTCCGCGGACCCAGTACTTC.

J is TRBJ2-7 and V is TRBV20-1; D remains unclear. Trimming pared 3 bases from V and 7 bases from J, leaving 10 bases between. Germline V gives CDR1 DFQATT, CDR2 SNEGSKA (reference sequence). The length of the CDR3 is 11 residues. The CDR3, as DNA: TGCAGTGCTAGCAGGCTACCGGAGCAGTACTTC. Its translation is CSASRLPEQYF.

The genes are TRBV28 and TRBJ2-5; the D gene is possibly TRBD1 (6 bases). Trimming pared 3 bases from V and 1 base from J, leaving 9 bases between. CDR3 length: 14 residues. From germline, CDR1 is MDHEN and CDR2 SYDVKM. CDR3 in DNA: TGTGCCAGCAGTTTTTACAGGGCCCAAGAGACCCAGTACTTC. Translating gives CASSFYRAQETQYF.

The chain combines TRBV11-2 with TRBJ1-1, with a possible D match to TRBD1 (6 bases). V was trimmed by 2 bases and J by 5 bases, leaving 27 bases between them. This CDR3 is 19 amino acids long. The germline V gene encodes CDR1 SGHAT and CDR2 FQNNGV. The CDR3 loop is CASSLSGQKWGTLTTEAFF. Here the CDR3 DNA reads TGTGCCAGCAGCTTATCTGGGCAGAAGTGGGGGACATTAACAACTGAAGCTTTCTTT.

A note on this clone: Other DNA sequences of this sample code for an identical CDR3. This sequence joins TRBV18 and TRBJ2-7; D possibly corresponds to TRBD2 (6 bases). CDR3 length: 14 amino acids. V was shortened by 6 bases and J by 3 bases, with 15 bases between the two germline ends. Per the germline V gene, CDR1 is KGHSH and CDR2 is LQKENI. This CDR3 is CASSPLDGSYEQYF. The CDR3 DNA sequence: TGTGCCAGCTCCCCGCTCGACGGGAGCTACGAGCAGTACTTC. Full variable domain (outside the CDR3, taken from reference TRBV18 and TRBJ2-7): NAGVMQNPRHLVRRRGQEARLRCSPMKGHSHVYWYRQLPEEGLKFMVYLQKENIIDESGMPKERFSAEFPKEGPSILRIQQVVRGDSAAYFCASSPLDGSYEQYFGPGTRLTVT.

The chain uses TRBV19 and TRBJ2-1, with TRBD1 identical over 8 bases. This CDR3 spans 14 amino acids. Germline V gene lookup returns CDR1 LNHDA and CDR2 SQIVND (reference sequence). With V trimmed by 4 bases and J by 8 bases, 7 bases remained unmatched. DNA for the CDR3: TGTGCCAGTAGTACCCCAGCGGACAGGGATGAGCAGTTCTTC. Translated, it gives CASSTPADRDEQFF.

The rearrangement uses TRBV6-5 and TRBJ2-1; the D gene is possibly TRBD1 (6 bases). This CDR3 spans 13 amino acids. Germline lookup yields CDR1 MNHEY and CDR2 SVGAGI. V lost 3 bases to trimming and J lost 8 bases, with 11 bases between them. The CDR3 region is CASSYFRGYEQFF. The CDR3 nucleotides are TGTGCCAGCAGTTATTTCAGGGGCTATGAGCAGTTCTTC.

This chain connects TRBV9 to TRBJ2-3, with a weak D call TRBD1 (7 bases). Germline CDR1 is SGDLS and CDR2 is YYNGEE. V gave up 2 bases and J gave up 3 bases, with 19 bases separating them. This CDR3 region has 17 residues. This CDR3 is CASSVIPAQGRTDTQYF. The CDR3 DNA sequence: TGTGCCAGCAGCGTCATCCCCGCACAGGGGAGGACAGATACGCAGTATTTT.

The J gene is TRBJ2-3, the V gene TRBV11-2, with TRBD2 matching over 9 bases. The CDR3 contains 14 residues. Germline CDR1 SGHAT, CDR2 FQNNGV. After removal of 6 bases from V and 10 bases from J, the junction contained 11 bases not matched to a gene. The CDR3 sequence is CASRRISGRMSQYF. The CDR3 DNA follows: TGTGCCAGCAGAAGGATTAGCGGGAGAATGTCGCAGTATTTT.

Only one count was recorded for this clone. The chain employs TRBV5-4 and TRBJ2-7; 8 bases agree with TRBD1. V lost 4 bases to trimming and J lost 3 bases; unmatched junction nucleotides: 3. CDR1 SGHNT and CDR2 YYREEE come from the germline V gene (reference sequence). The CDR3 contains 13 residues. The DNA of the CDR3 is TGTGCCAGCAGCGGGACAGGTCGCTACGAGCAGTACTTC. This sequence encodes CASSGTGRYEQYF. The complete variable domain, with remaining parts taken from reference TRBV5-4 and TRBJ2-7, reads ETGVTQSPTHLIKTRGQQVTLRCSSQSGHNTVSWYQQALGQGPQFIFQYYREEENGRGNFPPRFSGLQFPNYSSELNVNALELDDSALYLCASSGTGRYEQYFGPGTRLTVT.

The rearrangement uses TRBV5-1 and TRBJ2-7; D is perhaps TRBD2 (6 bases). The germline V gene encodes CDR1 SGHRS and CDR2 YFSETQ. The CDR3 length is 14 residues. The ends were cut back, 4 bases at V and 4 bases at J, with 15 bases in the middle. CDR3: CASSPVGRLYEQYF. The DNA for the CDR3 is TGCGCCAGCAGCCCCGTGGGGAGGCTGTACGAGCAGTACTTC.

The chain couples TRBV27 to TRBJ2-1, with TRBD1 matching 9 bases. Germline assignment: CDR1 MNHEY and CDR2 SMNVEV (reference sequence). J lost 7 bases, V lost 3 bases, and 10 bases had no gene match. This CDR3 contains 16 residues. The DNA of the CDR3 is TGTGCCAGCAGTTTTCGGCCCGGGACAGGGTTGAATGAGCAGTTCTTC. Encoded protein: CASSFRPGTGLNEQFF.

This chain links TRBV4-3 with TRBJ2-2; no definite D call. V dropped 4 bases and J dropped 6 bases, with 9 bases sitting between them. Germline-derived CDR1 and CDR2 are LGHNA and YSLEER. The CDR3 spans 13 residues. CDR3 region: CASSPDGPGELFF. CDR3 DNA sequence: TGCGCCAGCAGCCCGGACGGTCCCGGGGAGCTGTTTTTT.

The V gene is TRBV13, the J gene TRBJ2-2; 7 nucleotides match TRBD1. The germline gives CDR1 PRHDT, CDR2 FYEKMQ (reference sequence). J lost 0 bases, V lost 1 base, and 5 bases had no gene match. CDR3 length equals 17 residues. CDR3 residues: CASSLVLGQTNTGELFF. In DNA, the CDR3 is TGTGCCAGCAGCTTAGTACTGGGACAGACGAACACCGGGGAGCTGTTTTTT.

The chain recombines TRBV27 with TRBJ1-1; no reliable D call. The CDR3 is made up of 15 amino acids. CDR1 is MNHEY and CDR2 is SMNVEV in the germline V gene (reference sequence). Trimming stripped 3 bases from V and 1 base from J, with 12 bases between. In DNA form, the CDR3 reads TGTGCCAGCAGTTTTATGAGGGTGGCGAACACTGAAGCTTTCTTT. Its translation: CASSFMRVANTEAFF.

This chain joins TRBV7-8 and TRBJ2-4; 7 nucleotides align to TRBD2. The CDR3 runs 15 residues. CDR1 SGHVS and CDR2 FQNEAQ come from the germline V gene. The trim removed 5 bases at V and 4 bases at J, leaving 8 bases unmatched. The CDR3 sequence is CASSPAREVKNIQYF. In DNA, the CDR3 is TGTGCCAGCAGCCCAGCTCGGGAGGTAAAAAACATTCAGTACTTC.

The chain uses TRBV28 and TRBJ1-2; TRBD1 is a possible D gene (5 bases). CDR3 length: 13 residues. The germline V gene encodes CDR1 MDHEN and CDR2 SYDVKM. V lost 6 bases and J 8 bases, leaving 16 bases between the germline ends. This CDR3 reads CASSPGTWRGYTF. The CDR3 bases are TGTGCCAGCAGCCCTGGGACCTGGCGCGGCTACACCTTC.